The 8 T cell receptor beta chains in this list originate from one sample, sequenced in a study of T cells after yellow fever vaccination. From the 5' RACE reads, TCRdb called clonotypes with MiXCR, one entry per CDR3 protein. Of more than 95,000 distinct CDR3 sequences in the sample, around 9.8% were seen once. The source was CD8+ T cells sorted from PBMCs, collected on the day of the yellow fever booster vaccination. The receptors were gathered from a man in his late teens or twenties who received the YFV17D yellow fever vaccine.

The rearrangement links TRBV4-1 to TRBJ1-4; D call uncertain. V was cut by 1 base and J by 5 bases, with 8 bases left in between. The CDR3 is 14 residues long. Germline V gene lookup returns CDR1 MGHRA and CDR2 YSYEKL. The CDR3 bases are TGCGCCAGCAGCCAAGGTTCCGGGAATGAAAAACTGTTTTTT. It specifies CASSQGSGNEKLFF.

The chain is built from TRBV5-1 and TRBJ2-2; D is undetermined. CDR3 length equals 12 residues. V lost 3 bases and J 6 bases, leaving 6 bases between the germline ends. Germline assignment: CDR1 SGHRS and CDR2 YFSETQ. CDR3: CASSWPAGELFF. The CDR3 region has the DNA TGCGCCAGCAGCTGGCCCGCCGGGGAGCTGTTTTTT.

The chain combines TRBV4-2 with TRBJ1-5; D not certain. The germline V gene encodes CDR1 LGHNA and CDR2 YNFKEQ. Trimming took 0 bases from V and 0 from J, leaving 9 bases between them. This CDR3 is built from 16 residues. The CDR3 reads CASSQDVFDSNQPQHF. In DNA form, the CDR3 reads TGTGCCAGCAGCCAAGATGTATTCGATAGCAATCAGCCCCAGCATTTT.

Only a few counts were recorded for this clonotype. V is TRBV4-1 and J is TRBJ1-6; D gene unclear. CDR1 is MGHRA, CDR2 YSYEKL, per germline. The CDR3 contains 15 residues. The V end was cut by 9 bases, the J end by 0 bases, with 12 bases between. CDR3 residues: CASKDWSSYNSPLHF. The CDR3 region has the DNA TGCGCCAGTAAGGACTGGAGCTCCTATAATTCACCCCTCCACTTT.

The V and J genes are TRBV12-5 and TRBJ1-1, with D unresolved. Germline assignment: CDR1 LGHNT and CDR2 FRNRAP. This CDR3 region has 13 residues. The V gene lost 1 base and the J gene lost 2 bases, with 5 bases spanning the gap. Here the CDR3 reads CASGLGINTEAFF. The CDR3 nucleotides are TGTGCTAGTGGTTTGGGGATCAACACTGAAGCTTTCTTT.

The chain couples TRBV11-3 to TRBJ2-3; D is ambiguous. Per germline, CDR1 SGHNT and CDR2 YENEEA. There are 14 residues in the CDR3. The germline V and J ends were trimmed by 2 bases and 4 bases, with 10 bases remaining between them. The CDR3 sequence: CASSLLRSPDTQYF. The DNA for the CDR3 is TGTGCCAGCAGCTTACTGAGGAGCCCAGATACGCAGTATTTT.

V gene TRBV12-3 or TRBV12-4 combines with J gene TRBJ1-2; the match to TRBD1 covers 7 bases. Trimming cost V 1 base and J 4 bases; bases outside gene matches: 3. This CDR3 is 14 amino acids long. DNA for the CDR3: TGTGCCAGCAGTTTAGGTGGGACAGCCTATGGCTACACCTTC. It codes for CASSLGGTAYGYTF.

This sequence joins TRBV13 and TRBJ1-1; 10 bases are a match to TRBD1. This CDR3 spans 15 amino acids. With 4 bases clipped from V and 1 base from J, the junction kept 3 bases outside the gene matches. Per the germline V gene, CDR1 is PRHDT and CDR2 is FYEKMQ (reference sequence). The DNA of the CDR3 is TGTGCCAGCAGCTCCGACAGGGGGCGGAACACTGAAGCTTTCTTT. Its translation is CASSSDRGRNTEAFF.